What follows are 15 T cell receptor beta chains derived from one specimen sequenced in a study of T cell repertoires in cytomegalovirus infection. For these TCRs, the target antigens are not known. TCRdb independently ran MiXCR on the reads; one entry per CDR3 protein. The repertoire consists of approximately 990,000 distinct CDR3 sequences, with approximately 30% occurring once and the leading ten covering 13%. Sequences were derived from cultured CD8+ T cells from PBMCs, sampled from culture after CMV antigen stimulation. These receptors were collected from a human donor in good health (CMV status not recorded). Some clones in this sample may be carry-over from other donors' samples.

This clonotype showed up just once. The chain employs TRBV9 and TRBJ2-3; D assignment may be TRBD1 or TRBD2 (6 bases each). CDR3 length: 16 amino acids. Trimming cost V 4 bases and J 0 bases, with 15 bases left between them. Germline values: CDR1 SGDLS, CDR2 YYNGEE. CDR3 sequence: CASSTSSGASTDTQYF. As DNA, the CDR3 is TGTGCCAGCAGCACAAGCTCGGGGGCTAGCACAGATACGCAGTATTTT.

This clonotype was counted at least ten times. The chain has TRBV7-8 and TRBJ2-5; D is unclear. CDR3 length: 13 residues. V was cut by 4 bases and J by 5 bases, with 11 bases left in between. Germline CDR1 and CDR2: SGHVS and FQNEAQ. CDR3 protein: CASSSERRETQYF. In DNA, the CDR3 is TGTGCCAGCAGCTCGGAACGAAGGGAGACCCAGTACTTC. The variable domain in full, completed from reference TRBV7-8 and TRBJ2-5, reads GAGVSQSPRYKVAKRGQDVALRCDPISGHVSLFWYQQALGQGPEFLTYFQNEAQLDKSGLPSDRFFAERPEGSVSTLKIQRTQQEDSAVYLCASSSERRETQYFGPGTRLLVL.

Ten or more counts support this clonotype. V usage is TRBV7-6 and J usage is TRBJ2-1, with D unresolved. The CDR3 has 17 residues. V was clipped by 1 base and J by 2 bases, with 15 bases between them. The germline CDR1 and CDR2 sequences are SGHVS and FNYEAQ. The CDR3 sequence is CASSLVRLGSPYNEQFF. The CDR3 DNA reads TGTGCCAGCAGCTTAGTTCGGTTGGGTTCCCCCTACAATGAGCAGTTCTTC.

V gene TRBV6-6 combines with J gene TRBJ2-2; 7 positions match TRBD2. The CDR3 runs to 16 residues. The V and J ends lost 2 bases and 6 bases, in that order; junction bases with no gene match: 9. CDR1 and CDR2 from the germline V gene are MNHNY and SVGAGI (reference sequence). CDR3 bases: TGTGCCAGCAGTTACGACGGGGGGTTGGGAGCCGGGGAGCTGTTTTTT. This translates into CASSYDGGLGAGELFF.

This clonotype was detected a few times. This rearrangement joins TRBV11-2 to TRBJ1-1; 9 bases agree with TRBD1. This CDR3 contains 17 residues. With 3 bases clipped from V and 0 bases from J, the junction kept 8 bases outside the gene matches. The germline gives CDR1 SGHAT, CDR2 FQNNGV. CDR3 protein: CASSFRTGVQMNTEAFF. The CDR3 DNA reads TGTGCCAGCAGCTTCAGGACAGGGGTTCAGATGAACACTGAAGCTTTCTTT.

CDR3 nucleotides: TGTGCCAGCAGCCCCGGGGATCTGGAAGCTTTCTTT. Encoded protein: CASSPGDLEAFF. The V call is TRBV9, the J call TRBJ1-1; no reliable D call. The CDR3 is made up of 12 amino acids. CDR1 is SGDLS, CDR2 YYNGEE, per germline. V lost 4 bases, J lost 8 bases, and 12 bases lay in between. Together with reference TRBV9 and TRBJ1-1, the CDR3 gives the full variable domain: DSGVTQTPKHLITATGQRVTLRCSPRSGDLSVYWYQQSLDQGLQFLIQYYNGEERAKGNILERFSAQQFPDLHSELNLSSLELGDSALYFCASSPGDLEAFFGQGTRLTVV.

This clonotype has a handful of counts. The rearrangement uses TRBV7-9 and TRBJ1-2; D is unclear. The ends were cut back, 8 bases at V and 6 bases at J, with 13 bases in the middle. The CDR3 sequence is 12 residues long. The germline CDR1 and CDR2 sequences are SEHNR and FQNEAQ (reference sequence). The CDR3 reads CASWAGRDGYTF. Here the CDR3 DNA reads TGTGCCAGCTGGGCGGGTAGGGATGGCTACACCTTC.

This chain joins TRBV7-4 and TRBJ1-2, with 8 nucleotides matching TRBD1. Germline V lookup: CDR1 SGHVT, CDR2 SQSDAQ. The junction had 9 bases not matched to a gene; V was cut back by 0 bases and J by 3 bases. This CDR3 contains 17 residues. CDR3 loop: CASSLAVWQGADYGYTF. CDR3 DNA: TGTGCCAGCAGCTTAGCTGTCTGGCAGGGGGCAGACTATGGCTACACCTTC.

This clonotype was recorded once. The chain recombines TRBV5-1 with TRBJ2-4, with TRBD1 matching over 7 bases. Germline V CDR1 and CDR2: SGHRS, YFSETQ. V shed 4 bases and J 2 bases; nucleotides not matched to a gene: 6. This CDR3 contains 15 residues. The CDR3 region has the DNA TGCGCCAGCAGCCTTCCGACAGGGTCCAAAAACATTCAGTACTTC. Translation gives CASSLPTGSKNIQYF. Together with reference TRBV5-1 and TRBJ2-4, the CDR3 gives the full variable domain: KAGVTQTPRYLIKTRGQQVTLSCSPISGHRSVSWYQQTPGQGLQFLFEYFSETQRNKGNFPGRFSGRQFSNSRSEMNVSTLELGDSALYLCASSLPTGSKNIQYFGAGTRLSVL.

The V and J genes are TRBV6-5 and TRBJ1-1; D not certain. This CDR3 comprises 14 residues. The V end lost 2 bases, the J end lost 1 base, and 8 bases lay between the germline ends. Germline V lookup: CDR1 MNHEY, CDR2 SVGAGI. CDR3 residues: CASSYGAGNTEAFF. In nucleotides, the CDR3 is TGTGCCAGCAGTTACGGAGCAGGGAACACTGAAGCTTTCTTT.

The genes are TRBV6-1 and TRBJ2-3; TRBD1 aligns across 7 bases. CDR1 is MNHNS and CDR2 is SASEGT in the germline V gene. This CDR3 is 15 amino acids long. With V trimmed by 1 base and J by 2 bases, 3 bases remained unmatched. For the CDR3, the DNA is TGTGCCAGCAGTGAAGGGACAGGACACACAGATACGCAGTATTTT. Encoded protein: CASSEGTGHTDTQYF.

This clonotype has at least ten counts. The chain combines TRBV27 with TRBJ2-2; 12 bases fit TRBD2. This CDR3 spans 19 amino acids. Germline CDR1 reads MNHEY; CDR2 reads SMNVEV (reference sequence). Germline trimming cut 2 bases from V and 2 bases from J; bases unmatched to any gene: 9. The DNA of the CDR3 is TGTGCCAGCAGTTTACATGTACTAGCGGGGGGCTCTAACACCGGGGAGCTGTTTTTT. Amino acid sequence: CASSLHVLAGGSNTGELFF.

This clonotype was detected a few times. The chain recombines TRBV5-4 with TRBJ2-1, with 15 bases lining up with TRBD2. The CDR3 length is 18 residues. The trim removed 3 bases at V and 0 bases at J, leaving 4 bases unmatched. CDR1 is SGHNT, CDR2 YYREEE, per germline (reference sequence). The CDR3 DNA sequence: TGTGCCAGCAGCTGGGGGACTAGCGGGGGGAGCTCCTACAATGAGCAGTTCTTC. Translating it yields CASSWGTSGGSSYNEQFF.

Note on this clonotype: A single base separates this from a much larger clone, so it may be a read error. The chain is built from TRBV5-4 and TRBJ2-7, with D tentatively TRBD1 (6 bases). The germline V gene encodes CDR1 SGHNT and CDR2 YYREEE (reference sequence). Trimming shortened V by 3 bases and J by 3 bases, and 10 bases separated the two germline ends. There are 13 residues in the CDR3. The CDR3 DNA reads TGTGCCAGCAGCTCGAACAGGGACTACGAGCAGTACTTC. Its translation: CASSSNRDYEQYF. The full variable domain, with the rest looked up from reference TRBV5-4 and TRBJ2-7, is ETGVTQSPTHLIKTRGQQVTLRCSSQSGHNTVSWYQQALGQGPQFIFQYYREEENGRGNFPPRFSGLQFPNYSSELNVNALELDDSALYLCASSSNRDYEQYFGPGTRLTVT.

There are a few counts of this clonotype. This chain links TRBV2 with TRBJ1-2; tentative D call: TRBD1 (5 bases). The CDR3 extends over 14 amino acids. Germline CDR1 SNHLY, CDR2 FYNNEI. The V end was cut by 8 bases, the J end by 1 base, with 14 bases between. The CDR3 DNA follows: TGTGCCAGCGGCCCTGACAGCATTAACTATGGCTACACCTTC. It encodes CASGPDSINYGYTF.